This T cell receptor (beta chain) was found in a study of T cell responses to AZD1222 COVID-19 vaccine. Whole-study results and caveats: The donor cohort was predominantly white British with a female majority, and clonal diversity may have been underestimated. Vaccine-associated CD4 TCRs ranged over spike, dominating at 160-218 and 743-854.

CDR3 length equals 13 residues. The germline V and J ends were trimmed by 3 bases and 8 bases, with 11 bases remaining between them. TCRdb's table, derived via immunoSEQ multiplex PCR, lists solely in-frame clones and lacks some. The top ten clones hold under 6% of a sample with 150,000 to 200,000 clones, 90% to 95% of them seen once. This clone was observed a single time. The target antigen is unknown. The sequence derives from an adult who received the AZD1222 COVID-19 vaccine. Sequences were derived from peripheral blood, sampled 28 days after the second AZD1222 dose. The chain employs TRBV12-3 or TRBV12-4 and TRBJ2-1; D possibly corresponds to TRBD2 (5 bases). The CDR3 DNA follows: TGTGCCAGCAGTTTCTCAACTAGAGATGAGCAGTTCTTC. As protein: CASSFSTRDEQFF.